The 31 T cell receptor beta chains below come from one sample, sequenced in a study of T-cell memory formation after mild COVID-19. From the 5' RACE reads, TCRdb called clonotypes with MiXCR, one entry per CDR3 protein. Of about 400,000 distinct CDR3 sequences detected, under 25% appear once; the ten largest clones hold approximately 14%. The specimen was PBMCs or a T cell subset sorted from them (not recorded which). The receptors stem from an adult woman who had mild COVID-19 (a few samples of this study predate the infection). Cell type and time point are not known.

The V call is TRBV6-2 or TRBV6-3, the J call TRBJ2-2, with D uncertain. The CDR3 is 14 residues long. The germline V gene encodes CDR1 MNHEY and CDR2 SVGEGT. Between the trimmed V and J ends, which lost 9 bases and 3 bases, there was a span of 14 bases. In DNA form, the CDR3 reads TGTGCCAGGGACCGCTATCCGGACACCGGGGAGCTGTTTTTT. This sequence encodes CARDRYPDTGELFF.

This clonotype was seen a few times. CDR3 bases: TGTGCCAGCTCTCCCCGGGGACAGGATGGCTACACCTTC. It is translated as CASSPRGQDGYTF. V usage is TRBV18 and J usage is TRBJ1-2, with TRBD1 matching 8 bases. The germline CDR1 and CDR2 sequences are KGHSH and LQKENI. V lost 6 bases, J lost 6 bases, and 6 bases stayed unmatched. The CDR3 is made up of 13 amino acids.

The gene calls are TRBV7-8 and TRBJ2-3; D is possibly TRBD2 (6 bases). Germline CDR1 SGHVS, CDR2 FQNEAQ. The CDR3 covers 16 residues. The ends were cut back, 1 base at V and 1 base at J, with 12 bases in the middle. The CDR3 DNA follows: TGTGCCAGCAGCTTAGATAAGATAGCGGGCACAGATACGCAGTATTTT. Its protein product is CASSLDKIAGTDTQYF.

This clonotype has a handful of counts. The chain uses TRBV11-2 and TRBJ2-5, with TRBD2 matching 11 bases. Unmatched junction bases numbered 6, after V lost 4 bases and J lost 5 bases. Germline V lookup: CDR1 SGHAT, CDR2 FQNNGV. The length of the CDR3 is 15 residues. The DNA for the CDR3 is TGTGCCAGCAGCTCGGGACTAGCGGAGGGGGAGACCCAGTACTTC. Protein sequence: CASSSGLAEGETQYF.

Ten or more counts support this clonotype. In DNA form, the CDR3 reads TGCGCCAGCAGCTTAGGTACCTCCTACAATGAGCAGTTCTTC. Translating gives CASSLGTSYNEQFF. The chain combines TRBV5-1 with TRBJ2-1; the D is unclear. Trimming took 2 bases from V and 0 from J, leaving 6 bases between them. The V gene's germline CDR1 is SGHRS and CDR2 YFSETQ. CDR3 size: 14 residues.

This chain links TRBV7-9 with TRBJ2-7; D unclear. The V end was cut by 1 base, the J end by 5 bases, with 0 bases between. The CDR3 covers 10 residues. Per the germline V gene, CDR1 is SEHNR and CDR2 is FQNEAQ (reference sequence). The DNA of the CDR3 is TGTGCCAGCAGCTTAGACGAGCAGTACTTC. This encodes CASSLDEQYF.

This clonotype was detected only a few times. The chain has TRBV19 and TRBJ2-5; 7 nucleotides align to TRBD2. The CDR3 spans 17 residues. Per the germline V gene, CDR1 is LNHDA and CDR2 is SQIVND (reference sequence). Germline trimming cut 6 bases from V and 7 bases from J; bases unmatched to any gene: 20. This chain's CDR3 is CASRPGRGTTRGGTQYF. DNA for the CDR3: TGTGCCAGTAGGCCCGGGAGAGGGACTACCCGGGGAGGGACCCAGTACTTC.

The V gene is TRBV11-2, the J gene TRBJ1-5; perhaps TRBD1 as D (5 bases). Trimming cost V 6 bases and J 7 bases, with 13 bases left between them. Germline V lookup: CDR1 SGHAT, CDR2 FQNNGV. The CDR3 covers 13 residues. The chain's CDR3 is CASSSGREQPQHF. The CDR3 DNA sequence: TGTGCCAGCAGTTCAGGGAGGGAACAGCCCCAGCATTTT.

The CDR3 bases are TGCAGTGCTAGAGATCATGAGGACCCGGGCACCTACGAGCAGTACTTC. This codes for CSARDHEDPGTYEQYF. The V gene is TRBV20-1, the J gene TRBJ2-7; D gene unclear. The V gene lost 0 bases and the J gene lost 2 bases, with 17 bases spanning the gap. Germline V gene data show CDR1 as DFQATT and CDR2 as SNEGSKA (reference sequence). This CDR3 is built from 16 residues.

This clonotype was found a few times. The V gene is TRBV4-3, the J gene TRBJ2-1; 11 bases align to TRBD2. This CDR3 contains 16 residues. The germline V gene has CDR1 LGHNA and CDR2 YSLEER. V was pared by 4 bases and J by 8 bases, with 10 bases of the junction left unmatched. CDR3 DNA sequence: TGCGCCAGCAGCCCAACTAGCGGGAGCAAGGGCGATGAGCAGTTCTTC. Its translation is CASSPTSGSKGDEQFF.

This chain uses TRBV5-1 with TRBJ2-7; 10 bases fit TRBD2. Germline V CDR1 and CDR2: SGHRS, YFSETQ. Trimming at V came to 4 bases and at J to 5 bases, leaving 12 bases not matched to a gene. The CDR3 covers 16 residues. The CDR3 loop is CASSGSGGASPNEQYF. CDR3 nucleotide sequence: TGCGCCAGCAGCGGGAGCGGGGGGGCCAGTCCAAACGAGCAGTACTTC.

This clonotype was detected only a few times. V is TRBV12-3 or TRBV12-4 and J is TRBJ2-1; the D is unclear. V was shortened by 5 bases and J by 6 bases, with 8 bases between the two germline ends. The CDR3 length is 12 residues. The CDR3 sequence is CASSDSPNEQFF. Written as DNA, the CDR3 is TGTGCCAGCAGTGATAGTCCCAATGAGCAGTTCTTC.

The rearrangement uses TRBV12-3 or TRBV12-4 and TRBJ1-1; no definite D call. Trimming removed 1 base at V and 2 bases at J, with 8 bases between. The CDR3 consists of 14 residues. The CDR3 here is CASSLVSRNTEAFF. CDR3 nucleotides: TGTGCCAGCAGTTTAGTTTCCAGAAACACTGAAGCTTTCTTT.

The chain has TRBV9 and TRBJ1-5; 10 positions agree with TRBD1. V was pared by 0 bases and J by 7 bases, with 1 base of the junction left unmatched. The CDR3 runs 14 residues. Germline lookup yields CDR1 SGDLS and CDR2 YYNGEE. CDR3 coding DNA: TGTGCCAGCAGCGTAGGGGACAGGGGACAGCCCCAGCATTTT. It yields the protein CASSVGDRGQPQHF.

The rearrangement joins TRBV9 to TRBJ2-3, with D hard to call. Deletions cut 0 bases from V and 6 bases from J, with 8 bases between. CDR3 length: 13 residues. Germline loops: CDR1 SGDLS, CDR2 YYNGEE. The CDR3 reads CASSVAVSDTQYF. CDR3 coding DNA: TGTGCCAGCAGCGTAGCTGTTTCGGATACGCAGTATTTT. Full variable domain (missing parts from reference TRBV9 and TRBJ2-3): DSGVTQTPKHLITATGQRVTLRCSPRSGDLSVYWYQQSLDQGLQFLIQYYNGEERAKGNILERFSAQQFPDLHSELNLSSLELGDSALYFCASSVAVSDTQYFGPGTRLTVL.

This clonotype has ten or more counts. The rearrangement joins TRBV7-6 to TRBJ2-1; possible D gene TRBD1, 6 bases. Germline values: CDR1 SGHVS, CDR2 FNYEAQ. The V end lost 5 bases, the J end lost 7 bases, and 12 bases lay between the germline ends. The CDR3 contains 13 residues. The CDR3 DNA reads as TGTGCCAGCAGCCTAACAGGGAGAAATGAGCAGTTCTTC. Translated, it gives CASSLTGRNEQFF.

The chain couples TRBV27 to TRBJ2-7, with a possible D match to TRBD1 (6 bases). The CDR3 is 16 amino acids. With 7 bases removed from V and 5 bases from J, the gap between germline ends came to 24 bases. Germline V gene data show CDR1 as MNHEY and CDR2 as SMNVEV (reference sequence). Here the CDR3 reads CASTKFSPTGIHEQYF. In DNA form, the CDR3 reads TGTGCCAGCACCAAGTTCTCTCCTACAGGGATCCACGAGCAGTACTTC.

This clonotype was detected a few times. The rearrangement joins TRBV24-1 to TRBJ2-2; 8 bases agree with TRBD1. CDR3 length: 16 residues. Germline CDR1 KGHDR, CDR2 SFDVKD. J was trimmed by 6 bases and V by 4 bases; bases with no gene match: 9. CDR3 coding DNA: TGTGCCACCAGTGACCCCGGACAGGGAACCTCCGGGGAGCTGTTTTTT. The encoded protein is CATSDPGQGTSGELFF.

The gene calls are TRBV5-1 and TRBJ2-7; tentatively, D is TRBD1 or TRBD2 (5 bases each). The V and J ends lost 4 bases and 2 bases respectively, with 16 bases between them. This CDR3 is built from 15 residues. Germline V lookup: CDR1 SGHRS, CDR2 YFSETQ. CDR3 sequence: CASSNRDRFPYEQYF. The CDR3 DNA sequence: TGCGCCAGCAGCAACCGGGACCGCTTCCCCTACGAGCAGTACTTC.

This clonotype was detected many times. V and J are TRBV5-1 and TRBJ2-7; TRBD1 aligns across 8 bases. J lost 2 bases, V lost 4 bases, and 8 bases had no gene match. Germline CDR1 and CDR2: SGHRS and YFSETQ. This CDR3 comprises 15 residues. CDR3: CASSASGQAAYEQYF. The DNA for the CDR3 is TGCGCCAGCAGCGCCTCGGGACAGGCCGCCTACGAGCAGTACTTC.

The V call is TRBV5-1, the J call TRBJ2-7; TRBD1 agrees at 9 bases. J lost 0 bases, V lost 1 base, and 5 bases had no gene match. Germline V lookup: CDR1 SGHRS, CDR2 YFSETQ. This CDR3 is 16 amino acids long. The CDR3 nucleotides are TGCGCCAGCAGCTTGACGGGACAGGGCAGCTCCTACGAGCAGTACTTC. Translation gives CASSLTGQGSSYEQYF.

The chain has TRBV11-3 and TRBJ1-2, with TRBD1 matching 7 bases. Germline trimming cut 5 bases from V and 7 bases from J; bases unmatched to any gene: 7. CDR1 is SGHNT, CDR2 YENEEA, per germline. CDR3 length equals 13 residues. CDR3 DNA: TGTGCCAGCAGCCAGGGGGAGGGGTCTGGCTACACCTTC. This translates into CASSQGEGSGYTF. The variable domain in full, completed from reference TRBV11-3 and TRBJ1-2, reads EAGVVQSPRYKIIEKKQPVAFWCNPISGHNTLYWYLQNLGQGPELLIRYENEEAVDDSQLPKDRFSAERLKGVDSTLKIQPAELGDSAVYLCASSQGEGSGYTFGSGTRLTVV.

The rearrangement links TRBV24-1 to TRBJ2-7, with TRBD1 identical over 7 bases. The CDR3 totals 15 residues. Looked up from germline, CDR1 is KGHDR and CDR2 is SFDVKD. The J segment lost 6 bases and the V segment lost 4 bases, leaving 11 bases of the junction unmatched. CDR3 bases: TGTGCCACCAGTGACGCCCTCGGGACAGTAGCCGAGCAGTACTTC. Translating gives CATSDALGTVAEQYF.

In its sample, this clonotype was seen a few times. The chain employs TRBV11-3 and TRBJ2-1, with D possibly being TRBD1 (6 bases). V was clipped by 0 bases and J by 7 bases, with 19 bases between them. The V gene's germline CDR1 is SGHNT and CDR2 YENEEA. The CDR3 runs to 17 residues. CDR3: CASSLESGRGIGNEQFF. DNA for the CDR3: TGTGCCAGCAGCTTAGAGTCTGGCAGGGGTATAGGAAATGAGCAGTTCTTC.

In its sample, this clonotype was seen a few times. The rearrangement uses TRBV12-3 or TRBV12-4 and TRBJ2-3; TRBD2 aligns across 12 bases. There are 16 residues in the CDR3. V dropped 4 bases and J dropped 3; count of bases not matched to a gene: 5. DNA for the CDR3: TGTGCCAGCAGTTCTAGCGGGGGGGCTAGGACAGATACGCAGTATTTT. Protein sequence: CASSSSGGARTDTQYF.

The CDR3 nucleotides read TGCGCCAGCGACTGCGAGACCCAGTACTTC. This encodes CASDCETQYF. The chain recombines TRBV23-1 with TRBJ2-5; D remains unclear. TRBV23-1 is known as an ORF, though its function is uncertain. Between the trimmed V and J ends, which lost 8 bases and 5 bases, there was a span of 6 bases. This CDR3 is built from 10 residues.

This clonotype was picked up a small number of times. This CDR3 is CASSLRVSGELFF. CDR3 in DNA: TGTGCCAGCAGCTTAAGGGTGTCCGGGGAGCTGTTTTTT. J is TRBJ2-2 and V is TRBV7-2, with no clear D. CDR1 is SGHTA and CDR2 is FQGNSA in the germline V gene. Trimming took 2 bases from V and 6 from J, leaving 7 bases between them. CDR3 size: 13 residues.

The CDR3, as DNA: TGTGCCACCAGCAGAGAAGGGAGCTACAATGAGCAGTTCTTC. Translating gives CATSREGSYNEQFF. The J gene is TRBJ2-1, the V gene TRBV15; possibly TRBD2 for D (5 bases). Trimming took 0 bases from V and 3 from J, leaving 6 bases between them. The CDR3 consists of 14 residues. CDR1 LNHNV and CDR2 YYDKDF come from the germline V gene (reference sequence). The variable domain in full, with the rest retrieved from reference TRBV15 and TRBJ2-1, is DAMVIQNPRYQVTQFGKPVTLSCSQTLNHNVMYWYQQKSSQAPKLLFHYYDKDFNNEADTPDNFQSRRPNTSFCFLDIRSPGLGDTAMYLCATSREGSYNEQFFGPGTRLTVL.

This clonotype was counted only a few times. This chain uses TRBV7-8 with TRBJ1-1; TRBD1 agrees at 8 bases. The CDR3 contains 16 residues. V shed 4 bases and J 4 bases; nucleotides not matched to a gene: 11. CDR1 SGHVS and CDR2 FQNEAQ come from the germline V gene. CDR3 sequence reads: CASSSRQGLRSTEAFF. The CDR3, as DNA: TGTGCCAGCAGCTCCCGACAGGGGTTAAGAAGCACTGAAGCTTTCTTT.

This clonotype was seen only a few times. This chain links TRBV20-1 with TRBJ1-5, with unresolved D. V dropped 6 bases and J dropped 6 bases, with 21 bases sitting between them. CDR1 and CDR2 from the germline V gene are DFQATT and SNEGSKA (reference sequence). This CDR3 region has 15 residues. This CDR3 reads CSAPNVQRAGQPQHF. CDR3 DNA sequence: TGCAGTGCGCCGAACGTTCAAAGGGCCGGTCAGCCCCAGCATTTT.

The chain uses TRBV30 and TRBJ2-7; TRBD1 matches 8 bases. Losses at the gene ends were 2 bases for V and 1 base for J; bases not matched to a gene: 1. CDR1 GTSNPN and CDR2 SVGIG come from the germline V gene (reference sequence). CDR3 length: 13 amino acids. CDR3 coding DNA: TGTGCCTGGAGTAGACAGGGGTCCTACGAGCAGTACTTC. Translated, it gives CAWSRQGSYEQYF.